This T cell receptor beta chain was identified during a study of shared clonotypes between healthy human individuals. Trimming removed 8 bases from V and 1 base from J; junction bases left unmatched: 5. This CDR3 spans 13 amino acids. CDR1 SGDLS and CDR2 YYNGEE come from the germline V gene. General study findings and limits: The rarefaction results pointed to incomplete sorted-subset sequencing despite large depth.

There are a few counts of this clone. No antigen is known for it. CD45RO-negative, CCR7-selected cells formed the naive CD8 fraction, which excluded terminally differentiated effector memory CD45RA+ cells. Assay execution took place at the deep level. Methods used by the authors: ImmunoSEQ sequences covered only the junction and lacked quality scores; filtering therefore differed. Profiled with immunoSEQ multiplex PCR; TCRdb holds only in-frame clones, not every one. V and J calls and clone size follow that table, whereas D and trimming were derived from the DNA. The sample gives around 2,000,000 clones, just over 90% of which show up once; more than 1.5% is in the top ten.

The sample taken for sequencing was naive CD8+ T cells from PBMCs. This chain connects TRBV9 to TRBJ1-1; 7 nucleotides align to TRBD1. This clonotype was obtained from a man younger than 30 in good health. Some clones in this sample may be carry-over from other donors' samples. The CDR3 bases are TGTGCCAGACCAGGGGGGACGAACACTGAAGCTTTCTTT. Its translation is CARPGGTNTEAFF.